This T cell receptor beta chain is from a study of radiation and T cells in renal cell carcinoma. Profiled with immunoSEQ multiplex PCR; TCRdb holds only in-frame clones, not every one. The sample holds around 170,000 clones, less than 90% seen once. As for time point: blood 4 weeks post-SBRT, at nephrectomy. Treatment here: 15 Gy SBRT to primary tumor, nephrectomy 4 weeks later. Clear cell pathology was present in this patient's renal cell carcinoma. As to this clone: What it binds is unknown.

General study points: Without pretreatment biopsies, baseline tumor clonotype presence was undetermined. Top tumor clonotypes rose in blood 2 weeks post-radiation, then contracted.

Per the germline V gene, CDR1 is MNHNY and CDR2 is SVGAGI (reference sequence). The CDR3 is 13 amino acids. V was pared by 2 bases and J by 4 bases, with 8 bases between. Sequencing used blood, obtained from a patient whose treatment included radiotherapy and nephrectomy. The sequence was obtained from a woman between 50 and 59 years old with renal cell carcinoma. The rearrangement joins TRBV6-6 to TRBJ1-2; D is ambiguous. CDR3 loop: CASSYAGSYGYTF. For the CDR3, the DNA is TGTGCCAGCAGTTACGCGGGTTCCTATGGCTACACCTTC.